These 24 T cell receptor beta chains share one sample of origin, sequenced in a study of blood T cell repertoires in COVID-19. Produced via immunoSEQ multiplex PCR; TCRdb's table is partial and in-frame only. The table records under 400,000 clones, approximately 89% of them present only once. Sequencing input: peripheral blood. Receptors were obtained from a woman between 25 and 40 years old with COVID-19, enrolled during active disease.

This clone was seen only a few times. The rearrangement uses TRBV7-3 and TRBJ2-1; 8 nucleotides align to TRBD2. The length of the CDR3 is 18 residues. Losses at the gene ends were 2 bases for V and 0 bases for J; bases not matched to a gene: 9. Germline V gene sequence: CDR1 SGHTA, CDR2 FQGTGA. The CDR3 here is CASSLSIAGFSSYNEQFF. The CDR3 DNA is TGTGCCAGCAGCTTATCTATAGCGGGGTTTAGCTCCTACAATGAGCAGTTCTTC.

CDR3 in DNA: TGCGCCAGCAGCTCGGGGGGATGGGGCACTGAAGCTTTCTTT. It codes for CASSSGGWGTEAFF. V usage is TRBV5-1 and J usage is TRBJ1-1; possible D gene TRBD1, 5 bases. The CDR3 is made up of 14 amino acids. V dropped 3 bases and J dropped 4 bases, with 13 bases sitting between them. Germline V CDR1 and CDR2: SGHRS, YFSETQ.

For the CDR3, the DNA is TGTGCCAGCAGCACGACTAGCGGGACGTCTTGGGAGCTGTTTTTT. It is translated as CASSTTSGTSWELFF. The chain combines TRBV6-5 with TRBJ2-2; 11 bases fit TRBD2. V lost 6 bases, J lost 9 bases, and 9 bases stayed unmatched. Germline V CDR1 and CDR2: MNHEY, SVGAGI. The CDR3 loop spans 15 amino acids.

This chain joins TRBV2 and TRBJ1-3, with D perhaps matching TRBD1 (5 bases). There are 15 residues in the CDR3. Germline-derived CDR1 and CDR2 are SNHLY and FYNNEI. V lost 2 bases and J 0 bases, leaving 8 bases between the germline ends. CDR3 amino acids: CASSETGLSGNTIYF. The CDR3 coding sequence is TGTGCCAGCAGTGAAACGGGACTCTCTGGAAACACCATATATTTT. The full variable domain, in which reference TRBV2 and TRBJ1-3 provide the parts outside the CDR3, is EPEVTQTPSHQVTQMGQEVILRCVPISNHLYFYWYRQILGQKVEFLVSFYNNEISEKSEIFDDQFSVERPDGSNFTLKIRSTKLEDSAMYFCASSETGLSGNTIYFGEGSWLTVV.

This chain uses TRBV30 with TRBJ2-7; D remains ambiguous. The CDR3 extends over 13 amino acids. The germline V and J ends were trimmed by 2 bases and 1 base, with 9 bases remaining between them. The germline CDR1 and CDR2 sequences are GTSNPN and SVGIG (reference sequence). CDR3 amino acids: CAWSNGLSYEQYF. The CDR3 region has the DNA TGTGCCTGGAGTAATGGCCTGTCCTACGAGCAGTACTTC.

This chain connects TRBV10-3 to TRBJ2-5; maybe TRBD2 (6 bases). This CDR3 has 16 amino acids. Germline V gene lookup returns CDR1 ENHRY and CDR2 SYGVKD. V lost 3 bases, J lost 2 bases, and 16 bases lay in between. CDR3 region: CAISDSSSVKQETQYF. For the CDR3, the DNA is TGTGCCATCAGTGACTCCTCTAGCGTCAAACAAGAGACCCAGTACTTC.

The table lists this clone with a count of one. The chain combines TRBV6-5 with TRBJ2-7; 7 bases are shared with TRBD2. V shed 4 bases, J shed 9 bases, and the junction held 15 bases outside the gene matches. The length of the CDR3 is 15 residues. CDR1 is MNHEY and CDR2 is SVGAGI in the germline V gene. The CDR3 sequence: CASSSAGAPSKGQYF. The CDR3 DNA reads as TGTGCCAGCAGTTCCGCGGGAGCTCCCTCGAAAGGGCAGTACTTC.

In regard to this clone: The junction shows a germline mismatch at one end, possibly a read error. The rearrangement links TRBV28 to TRBJ1-3, with 12 bases that match TRBD1. The germline gives CDR1 MDHEN, CDR2 SYDVKM. The CDR3 consists of 14 residues. This CDR3 reads CTSKGQGAGNTIYF. The CDR3 coding sequence is TGTACCAGCAAGGGACAGGGGGCAGGAAACACCATATATTTT.

This chain joins TRBV4-2 and TRBJ1-1; D is ambiguous. Germline lookup yields CDR1 LGHNA and CDR2 YNFKEQ. This CDR3 has 14 residues. Trimming shortened V by 1 base and J by 4 bases, and 10 bases separated the two germline ends. CDR3 coding DNA: TGTGCCAGCAGCCAAGTACGGGGAGCCACTGAAGCTTTCTTT. Its translation: CASSQVRGATEAFF.

This clone was detected only once. The genes are TRBV5-4 and TRBJ2-7; D perhaps matches TRBD1 (7 bases). Germline lookup yields CDR1 SGHNT and CDR2 YYREEE (reference sequence). Trimming stripped 0 bases from V and 7 bases from J, with 11 bases between. The CDR3 runs 13 residues. The CDR3 coding sequence is TGTGCCAGCAGCTTGGTGCAGGGGGGAGAGCAGTACTTC. Amino acids: CASSLVQGGEQYF.

The chain employs TRBV4-3 and TRBJ2-1; a weak D match, TRBD1 (7 bases). CDR3 length: 15 residues. Germline V lookup: CDR1 LGHNA, CDR2 YSLEER. V was cut by 0 bases and J by 7 bases, with 13 bases left in between. The CDR3, as DNA: TGCGCCAGCAGCCAAGAGGGGGGACAGCCAAATGAGCAGTTCTTC. Its translation: CASSQEGGQPNEQFF.

This rearrangement joins TRBV6-6 to TRBJ2-7; weak D call: TRBD1 (5 bases). Trimming stripped 6 bases from V and 2 bases from J, with 8 bases between. This CDR3 has 12 residues. Germline V lookup: CDR1 MNHNY, CDR2 SVGAGI (reference sequence). CDR3 sequence: CASSMTAYEQYF. The DNA of the CDR3 is TGTGCCAGCAGCATGACAGCCTACGAGCAGTACTTC.

This clone was seen only a few times. The chain uses TRBV28 and TRBJ1-1; 8 nucleotides match TRBD1. The V and J ends lost 7 bases and 4 bases, in that order; junction bases with no gene match: 5. This CDR3 is 13 amino acids long. The germline V gene encodes CDR1 MDHEN and CDR2 SYDVKM. In nucleotides, the CDR3 is TGTGCCAGCACCCAGACAGGGGTCACTGAAGCTTTCTTT. Translated: CASTQTGVTEAFF.

The V call is TRBV5-1, the J call TRBJ2-6; D remains unclear. There are 13 residues in the CDR3. The ends were cut back, 6 bases at V and 2 bases at J, with 6 bases in the middle. CDR1 is SGHRS and CDR2 is YFSETQ in the germline V gene. The CDR3 nucleotides are TGCGCCAGCACGGGTGCTGGGGCCAACGTCCTGACTTTC. Residues: CASTGAGANVLTF.

The rearrangement links TRBV5-1 to TRBJ2-1; 16 bases match TRBD2. V lost 4 bases, J lost 7 bases, and 2 bases stayed unmatched. The CDR3 contains 15 residues. CDR1 and CDR2 (germline): SGHRS, YFSETQ. The DNA for the CDR3 is TGCGCCAGCAGCGCGGGACTAGCGGGAGGGAATGAGCAGTTCTTC. It translates to CASSAGLAGGNEQFF.

V and J are TRBV29-1 and TRBJ1-1; 8 bases fit TRBD1. V lost 2 bases to trimming and J lost 4 bases; unmatched junction nucleotides: 12. In germline, CDR1 is SQVTM, CDR2 ANQGSEA. The CDR3 has 16 residues. The CDR3, as DNA: TGCAGCGTTGAATTTCTACCAGGGGGCGTCAGCACTGAAGCTTTCTTT. This sequence encodes CSVEFLPGGVSTEAFF.

This chain joins TRBV30 and TRBJ1-1; D gene unclear. Trimming removed 2 bases from V and 0 bases from J, with 7 bases in between. This CDR3 spans 13 amino acids. The germline V gene has CDR1 GTSNPN and CDR2 SVGIG (reference sequence). The CDR3 DNA sequence: TGTGCCTGGAGTATTCGGTTGAACACTGAAGCTTTCTTT. Its protein product is CAWSIRLNTEAFF.

This clone was observed a single time. The chain employs TRBV18 and TRBJ1-1, with TRBD1 identical over 8 bases. The V gene's germline CDR1 is KGHSH and CDR2 LQKENI. Unmatched junction bases numbered 10, after V lost 2 bases and J lost 5 bases. This CDR3 is built from 16 residues. As DNA, the CDR3 is TGTGCCAGCTCACCAGTAAGTCGGACAGGGAATACTGAAGCTTTCTTT. It yields the protein CASSPVSRTGNTEAFF.

The chain combines TRBV7-2 with TRBJ1-5, with 8 bases identical to TRBD1. Trimming took 1 base from V and 7 from J; bases not matched to a gene: 9. CDR1 and CDR2 (germline): SGHTA, FQGNSA. This CDR3 is built from 16 residues. CDR3 coding DNA: TGTGCCAGCAGCTTAGAGGGACAGGTTGGGTGGCAGCCCCAGCATTTT. Translating it yields CASSLEGQVGWQPQHF. The entire variable domain, with the rest obtained from reference TRBV7-2 and TRBJ1-5, is as follows: GAGVSQSPSNKVTEKGKDVELRCDPISGHTALYWYRQSLGQGLEFLIYFQGNSAPDKSGLPSDRFSAERTGGSVSTLTIQRTQQEDSAVYLCASSLEGQVGWQPQHFGDGTRLSIL.

This clone was counted once. V is TRBV5-4 and J is TRBJ2-7; 8 bases align to TRBD2. With 4 bases clipped from V and 4 bases from J, the junction kept 7 bases outside the gene matches. The germline V gene has CDR1 SGHNT and CDR2 YYREEE (reference sequence). This CDR3 spans 14 amino acids. CDR3: CASSPAGVLYEQYF. In nucleotides, the CDR3 is TGTGCCAGCAGCCCAGCGGGAGTGTTGTACGAGCAGTACTTC.

This chain joins TRBV4-1 and TRBJ1-5, with D unclear. V was shortened by 0 bases and J by 0 bases, with 18 bases between the two germline ends. The CDR3 covers 19 residues. CDR1 is MGHRA, CDR2 YSYEKL, per germline. The CDR3 loop reads CASSQDPFGPKDSNQPQHF. The CDR3 DNA reads as TGCGCCAGCAGCCAAGACCCCTTTGGGCCGAAGGATAGCAATCAGCCCCAGCATTTT.

The sample holds one count of this clone. The chain couples TRBV18 to TRBJ2-3; tentatively, D is TRBD2 (6 bases). V shed 3 bases and J shed 2 bases, with 21 bases lying between them. Germline lookup yields CDR1 KGHSH and CDR2 LQKENI. The CDR3 contains 18 residues. CDR3 DNA sequence: TGTGCCAGCTCACCGCCTAGGGATGGCGGGACCCTCACAGATACGCAGTATTTT. Protein sequence: CASSPPRDGGTLTDTQYF.

V usage is TRBV19 and J usage is TRBJ2-6; 9 bases match TRBD1. The CDR3 extends over 18 amino acids. Germline V gene lookup returns CDR1 LNHDA and CDR2 SQIVND (reference sequence). V dropped 5 bases and J dropped 3; count of bases not matched to a gene: 11. The CDR3 sequence is CASSQLGQGIGGANVLTF. The CDR3 DNA is TGTGCCAGTAGTCAATTAGGACAGGGGATAGGTGGGGCCAACGTCCTGACTTTC.

V and J are TRBV4-1 and TRBJ2-7, with 10 positions matching TRBD1. This CDR3 is built from 17 residues. Germline lookup yields CDR1 MGHRA and CDR2 YSYEKL. The V segment lost 4 bases and the J segment 2 bases; nucleotides outside the gene matches: 11. The CDR3 loop reads CASSLGAGTGVPYEQYF. The CDR3 DNA follows: TGCGCCAGCAGCCTCGGGGCGGGGACAGGGGTACCCTACGAGCAGTACTTC.